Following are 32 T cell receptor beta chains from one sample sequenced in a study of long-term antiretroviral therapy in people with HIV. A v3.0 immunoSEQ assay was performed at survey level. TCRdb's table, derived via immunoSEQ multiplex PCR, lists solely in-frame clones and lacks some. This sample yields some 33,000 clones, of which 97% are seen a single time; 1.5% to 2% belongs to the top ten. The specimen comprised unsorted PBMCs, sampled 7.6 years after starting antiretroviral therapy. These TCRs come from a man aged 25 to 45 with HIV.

Here the CDR3 DNA reads TGTGCCTGTACAGGGACAGGAGCCTACGAGCAGTACTTC. Translated: CACTGTGAYEQYF. The chain uses TRBV30 and TRBJ2-7; TRBD1 aligns across 8 bases. This CDR3 is 13 amino acids long. Germline CDR1 GTSNPN, CDR2 SVGIG (reference sequence). V shed 6 bases and J 2 bases; nucleotides not matched to a gene: 6. Combining the CDR3 with reference TRBV30 and TRBJ2-7 gives the whole variable domain SQTIHQWPATLVQPVGSPLSLECTVEGTSNPNLYWYRQAAGRGLQLLFYSVGIGQISSEVPQNLSASRPQDRQFILSSKKLLLSDSGFYLCACTGTGAYEQYFGPGTRLTVT.

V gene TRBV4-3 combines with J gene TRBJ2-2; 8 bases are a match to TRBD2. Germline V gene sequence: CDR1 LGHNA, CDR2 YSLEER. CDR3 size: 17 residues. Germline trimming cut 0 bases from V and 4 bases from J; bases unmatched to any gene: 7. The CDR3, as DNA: TGCGCCAGCAGCCAAGACCGGGGGGGGGCCCGCACCGGGGAGCTGTTTTTT. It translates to CASSQDRGGARTGELFF.

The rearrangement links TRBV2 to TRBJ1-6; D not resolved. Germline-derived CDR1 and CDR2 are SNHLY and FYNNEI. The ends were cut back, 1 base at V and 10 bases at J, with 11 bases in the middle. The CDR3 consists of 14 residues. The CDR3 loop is CASSEGFRGSPLHF. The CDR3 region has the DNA TGTGCCAGCAGTGAAGGGTTCAGAGGGTCACCCCTCCACTTT.

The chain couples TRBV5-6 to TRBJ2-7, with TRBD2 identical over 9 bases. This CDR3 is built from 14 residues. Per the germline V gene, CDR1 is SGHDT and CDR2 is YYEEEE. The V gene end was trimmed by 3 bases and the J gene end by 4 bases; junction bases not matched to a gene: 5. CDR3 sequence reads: CASSYLAGSYEQYF. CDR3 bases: TGTGCCAGCAGCTACCTAGCGGGAAGTTACGAGCAGTACTTC. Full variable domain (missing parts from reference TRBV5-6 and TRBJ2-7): DAGVTQSPTHLIKTRGQQVTLRCSPKSGHDTVSWYQQALGQGPQFIFQYYEEEERQRGNFPDRFSGHQFPNYSSELNVNALLLGDSALYLCASSYLAGSYEQYFGPGTRLTVT.

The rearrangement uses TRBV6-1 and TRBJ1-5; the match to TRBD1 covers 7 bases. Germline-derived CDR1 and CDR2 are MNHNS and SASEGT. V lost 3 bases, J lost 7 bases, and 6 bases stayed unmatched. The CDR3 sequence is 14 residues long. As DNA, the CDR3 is TGTGCCAGCAGTGAGGACAGGATGGACCAGCCCCAGCATTTT. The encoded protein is CASSEDRMDQPQHF.

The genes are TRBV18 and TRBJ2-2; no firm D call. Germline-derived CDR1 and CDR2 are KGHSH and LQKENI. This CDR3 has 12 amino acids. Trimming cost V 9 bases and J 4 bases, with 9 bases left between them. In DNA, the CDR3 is TGTGCCAGTCCGACGCTCACCGGGGAGCTGTTTTTT. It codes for CASPTLTGELFF.

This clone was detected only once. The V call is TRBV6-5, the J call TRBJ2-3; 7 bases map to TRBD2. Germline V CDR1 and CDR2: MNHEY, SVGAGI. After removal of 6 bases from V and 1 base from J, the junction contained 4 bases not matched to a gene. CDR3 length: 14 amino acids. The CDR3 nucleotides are TGTGCCAGCAGGCAGCGGGGACGCACAGATACGCAGTATTTT. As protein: CASRQRGRTDTQYF.

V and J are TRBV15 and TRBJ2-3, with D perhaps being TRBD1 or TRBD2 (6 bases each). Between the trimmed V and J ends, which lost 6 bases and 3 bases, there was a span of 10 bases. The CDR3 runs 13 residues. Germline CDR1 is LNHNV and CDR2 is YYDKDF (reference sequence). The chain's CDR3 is CATRGGGTDTQYF. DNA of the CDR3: TGTGCCACCAGAGGAGGGGGGACAGATACGCAGTATTTT.

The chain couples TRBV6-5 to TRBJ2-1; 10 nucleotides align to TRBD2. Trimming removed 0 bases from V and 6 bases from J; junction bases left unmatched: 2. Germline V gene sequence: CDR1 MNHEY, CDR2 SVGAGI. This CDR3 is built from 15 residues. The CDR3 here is CASSYSTSGSNEQFF. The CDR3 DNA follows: TGTGCCAGCAGTTACTCGACTAGCGGGTCCAATGAGCAGTTCTTC.

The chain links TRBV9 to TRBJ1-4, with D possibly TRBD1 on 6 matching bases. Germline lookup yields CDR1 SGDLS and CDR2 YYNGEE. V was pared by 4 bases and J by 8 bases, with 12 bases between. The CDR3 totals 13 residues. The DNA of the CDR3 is TGTGCCAGCAGCCCGGGGACAAGGGAAAAACTGTTTTTT. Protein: CASSPGTREKLFF.

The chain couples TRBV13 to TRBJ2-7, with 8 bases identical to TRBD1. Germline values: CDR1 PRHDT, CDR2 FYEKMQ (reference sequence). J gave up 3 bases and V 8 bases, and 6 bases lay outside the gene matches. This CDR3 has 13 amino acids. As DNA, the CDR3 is TGTGCCAGCGGTTTGGACAGGGTCTACGAGCAGTACTTC. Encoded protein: CASGLDRVYEQYF.

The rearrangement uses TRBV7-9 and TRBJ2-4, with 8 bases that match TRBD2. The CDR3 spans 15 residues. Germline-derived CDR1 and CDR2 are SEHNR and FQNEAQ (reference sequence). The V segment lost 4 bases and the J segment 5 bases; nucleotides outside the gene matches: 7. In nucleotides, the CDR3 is TGTGCCAGCAGCTCCCCGGGACTAGGCCAAAACATTCAGTACTTC. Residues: CASSSPGLGQNIQYF.

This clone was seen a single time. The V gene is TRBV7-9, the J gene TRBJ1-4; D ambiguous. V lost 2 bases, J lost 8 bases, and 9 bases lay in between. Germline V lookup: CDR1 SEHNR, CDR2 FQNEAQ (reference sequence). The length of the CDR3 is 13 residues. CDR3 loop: CASSLSGYEKLFF. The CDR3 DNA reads TGTGCCAGCAGCTTATCGGGGTACGAAAAACTGTTTTTT.

The CDR3 loop is CASSPFQGDQPQHF. CDR3 sequence (DNA): TGCGCCAGCAGCCCTTTTCAGGGAGATCAGCCCCAGCATTTT. The V and J genes are TRBV5-1 and TRBJ1-5, with D possibly matching TRBD1 (5 bases). The V end was cut by 4 bases, the J end by 5 bases, with 13 bases between. The V gene's germline CDR1 is SGHRS and CDR2 YFSETQ. The CDR3 length is 14 residues. The whole variable domain, filled in from reference TRBV5-1 and TRBJ1-5, reads KAGVTQTPRYLIKTRGQQVTLSCSPISGHRSVSWYQQTPGQGLQFLFEYFSETQRNKGNFPGRFSGRQFSNSRSEMNVSTLELGDSALYLCASSPFQGDQPQHFGDGTRLSIL.

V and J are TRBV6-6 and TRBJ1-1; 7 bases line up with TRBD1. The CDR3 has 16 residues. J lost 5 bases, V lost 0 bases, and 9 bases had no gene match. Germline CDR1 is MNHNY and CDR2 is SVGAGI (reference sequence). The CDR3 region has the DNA TGTGCCAGCAGTTACTCACGTCCCAGGGGGTTGACTGAAGCTTTCTTT. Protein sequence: CASSYSRPRGLTEAFF.

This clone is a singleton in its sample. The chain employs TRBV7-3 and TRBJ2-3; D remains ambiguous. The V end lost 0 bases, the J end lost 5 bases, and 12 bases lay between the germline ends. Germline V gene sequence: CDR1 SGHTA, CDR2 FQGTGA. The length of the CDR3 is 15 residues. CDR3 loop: CASSLTGVDGDTQYF. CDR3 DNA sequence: TGTGCCAGCAGCTTAACCGGTGTCGATGGAGATACGCAGTATTTT.

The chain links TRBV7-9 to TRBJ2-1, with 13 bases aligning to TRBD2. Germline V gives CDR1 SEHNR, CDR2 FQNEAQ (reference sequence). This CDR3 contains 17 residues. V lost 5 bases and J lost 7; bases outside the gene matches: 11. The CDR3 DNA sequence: TGTGCCAGCAGCCCACACCTGACTAGCGGGAGGTATAATGAGCAGTTCTTC. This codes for CASSPHLTSGRYNEQFF.

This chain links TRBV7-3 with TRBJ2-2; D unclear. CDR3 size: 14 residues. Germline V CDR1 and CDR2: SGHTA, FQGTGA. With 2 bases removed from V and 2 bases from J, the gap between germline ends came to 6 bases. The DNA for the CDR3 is TGTGCCAGCAGCTTAGTTGGCAACACCGGGGAGCTGTTTTTT. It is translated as CASSLVGNTGELFF.

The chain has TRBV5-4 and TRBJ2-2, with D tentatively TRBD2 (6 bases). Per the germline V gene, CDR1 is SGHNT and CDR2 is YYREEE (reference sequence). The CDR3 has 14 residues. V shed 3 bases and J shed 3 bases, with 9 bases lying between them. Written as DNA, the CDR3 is TGTGCCAGCAGCTCGGGACTCCACACCGGGGAGCTGTTTTTT. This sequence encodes CASSSGLHTGELFF.

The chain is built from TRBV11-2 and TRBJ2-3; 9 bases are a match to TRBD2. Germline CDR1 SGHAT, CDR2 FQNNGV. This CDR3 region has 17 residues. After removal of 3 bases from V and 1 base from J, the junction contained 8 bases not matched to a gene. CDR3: CASSFSSGGGGTDTQYF. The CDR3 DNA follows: TGTGCCAGCAGCTTTAGTAGCGGGGGAGGCGGCACAGATACGCAGTATTTT.

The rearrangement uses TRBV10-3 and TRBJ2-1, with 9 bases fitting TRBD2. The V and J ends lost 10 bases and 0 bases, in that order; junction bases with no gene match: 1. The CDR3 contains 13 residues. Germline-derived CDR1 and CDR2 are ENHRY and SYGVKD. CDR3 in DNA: TGTGCCAATAGCGGGAGCTCCTACAATGAGCAGTTCTTC. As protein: CANSGSSYNEQFF.

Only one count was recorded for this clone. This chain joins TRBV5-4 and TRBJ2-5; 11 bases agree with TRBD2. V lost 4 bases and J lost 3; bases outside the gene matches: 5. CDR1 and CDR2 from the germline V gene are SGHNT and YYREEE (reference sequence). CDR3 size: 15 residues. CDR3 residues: CASSLSGGVEETQYF. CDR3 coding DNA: TGTGCCAGCAGCCTTAGCGGGGGGGTGGAAGAGACCCAGTACTTC.

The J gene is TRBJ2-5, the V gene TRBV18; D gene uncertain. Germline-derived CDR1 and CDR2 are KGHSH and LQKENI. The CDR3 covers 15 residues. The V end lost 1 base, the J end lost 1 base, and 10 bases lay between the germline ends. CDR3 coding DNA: TGTGCCAGCTCACCACGATCGGCAGTCCAAGAGACCCAGTACTTC. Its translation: CASSPRSAVQETQYF.

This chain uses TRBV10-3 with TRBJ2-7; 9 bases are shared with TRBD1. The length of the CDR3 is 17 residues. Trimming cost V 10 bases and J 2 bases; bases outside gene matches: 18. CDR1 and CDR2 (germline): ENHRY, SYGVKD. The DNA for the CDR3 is TGTGCCAACTCCAGAGGGAAATCGGGACAGGGCGCCTACGAGCAGTACTTC. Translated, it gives CANSRGKSGQGAYEQYF.

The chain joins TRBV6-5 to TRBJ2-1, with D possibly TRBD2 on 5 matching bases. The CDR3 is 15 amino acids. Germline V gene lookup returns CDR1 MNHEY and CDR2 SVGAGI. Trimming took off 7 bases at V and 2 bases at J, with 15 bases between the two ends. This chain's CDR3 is CASTVAPSPYNEQFF. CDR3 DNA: TGTGCCAGCACGGTGGCACCTAGCCCCTACAATGAGCAGTTCTTC.

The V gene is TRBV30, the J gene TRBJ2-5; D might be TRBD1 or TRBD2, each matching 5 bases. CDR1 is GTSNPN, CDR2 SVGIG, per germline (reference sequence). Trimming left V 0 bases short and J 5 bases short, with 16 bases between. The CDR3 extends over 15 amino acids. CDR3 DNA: TGTGCCTGGAGTGTGGGACGCCAGGGTCGGGAGACCCAGTACTTC. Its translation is CAWSVGRQGRETQYF.

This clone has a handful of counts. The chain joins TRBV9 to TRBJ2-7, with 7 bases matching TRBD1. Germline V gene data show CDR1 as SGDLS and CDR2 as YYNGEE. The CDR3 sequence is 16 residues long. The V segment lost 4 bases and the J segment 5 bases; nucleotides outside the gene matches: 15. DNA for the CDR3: TGTGCCAGCAGCCTCCAAGACAGGGCTGGGGAGAACGAGCAGTACTTC. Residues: CASSLQDRAGENEQYF.

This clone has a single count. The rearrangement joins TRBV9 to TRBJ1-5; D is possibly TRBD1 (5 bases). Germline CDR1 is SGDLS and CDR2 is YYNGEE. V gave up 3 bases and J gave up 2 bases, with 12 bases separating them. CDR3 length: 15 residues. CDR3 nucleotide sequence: TGTGCCAGCAGCGCGTGGGGGGACGGCAATCAGCCCCAGCATTTT. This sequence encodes CASSAWGDGNQPQHF.

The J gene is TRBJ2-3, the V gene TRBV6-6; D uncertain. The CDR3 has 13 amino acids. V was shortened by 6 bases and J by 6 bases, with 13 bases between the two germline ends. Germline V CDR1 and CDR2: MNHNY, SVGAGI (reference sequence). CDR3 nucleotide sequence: TGTGCCAGCAGCCAAAGGGCCCCTGATACGCAGTATTTT. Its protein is CASSQRAPDTQYF.

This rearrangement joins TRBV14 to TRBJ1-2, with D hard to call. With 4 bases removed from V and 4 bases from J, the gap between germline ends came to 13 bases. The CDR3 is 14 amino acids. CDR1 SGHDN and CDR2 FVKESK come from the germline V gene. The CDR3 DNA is TGTGCCAGCAGCCCAAAGACCTTCCCCTATGGCTACACCTTC. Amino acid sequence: CASSPKTFPYGYTF.

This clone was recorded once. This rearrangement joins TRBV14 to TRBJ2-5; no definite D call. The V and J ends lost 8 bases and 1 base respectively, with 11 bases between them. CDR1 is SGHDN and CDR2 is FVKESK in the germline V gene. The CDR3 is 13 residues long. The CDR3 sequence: CASRGLFQETQYF. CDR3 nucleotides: TGTGCCAGCCGAGGCCTTTTCCAAGAGACCCAGTACTTC.

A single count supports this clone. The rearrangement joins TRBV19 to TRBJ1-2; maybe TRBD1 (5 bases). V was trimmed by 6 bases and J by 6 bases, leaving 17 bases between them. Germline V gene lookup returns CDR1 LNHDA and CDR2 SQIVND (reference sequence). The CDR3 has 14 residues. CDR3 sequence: CASSTTAARDGYTF. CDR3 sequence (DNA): TGTGCCAGTAGCACGACAGCCGCACGGGATGGCTACACCTTC. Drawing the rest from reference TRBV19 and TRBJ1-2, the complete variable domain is DGGITQSPKYLFRKEGQNVTLSCEQNLNHDAMYWYRQDPGQGLRLIYYSQIVNDFQKGDIAEGYSVSREKKESFPLTVTSAQKNPTAFYLCASSTTAARDGYTFGSGTRLTVV.